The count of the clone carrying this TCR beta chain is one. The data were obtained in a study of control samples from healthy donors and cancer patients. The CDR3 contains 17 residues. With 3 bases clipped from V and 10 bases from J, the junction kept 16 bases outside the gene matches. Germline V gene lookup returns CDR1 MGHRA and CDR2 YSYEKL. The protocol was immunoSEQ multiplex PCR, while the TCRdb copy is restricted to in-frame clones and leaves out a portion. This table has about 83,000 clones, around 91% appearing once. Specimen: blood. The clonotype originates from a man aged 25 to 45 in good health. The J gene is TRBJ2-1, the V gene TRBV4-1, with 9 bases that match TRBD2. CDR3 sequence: CASSQGISGRGAGEQFF. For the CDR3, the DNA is TGCGCCAGCAGCCAGGGTATTAGCGGGAGAGGGGCGGGCGAGCAGTTCTTC.